A selection of T cell receptor beta chains follows, all from one sample in a study of cytomegalovirus exposure and HLA in healthy donors. TCRdb's table, derived via immunoSEQ multiplex PCR, lists solely in-frame clones and lacks some. The table includes around 70,000 clones, less than 95% detected once. The sequencing sample was made of PBMCs. These receptors originate from a woman between 18 and 29 years old in good health and CMV-seronegative. CDR3s include the opening cysteine and the closing phenylalanine or tryptophan. The D gene is left open where the match is weak. Not all rows give a size; the values are once, few, many and, for expanded clones, a class.

NA,TRBJ1-1,NA,15,TRBV6-6,CASSYFPRMNTEAFF,TGTGCCAGCAGTTATTTTCCGCGGATGAACACTGAAGCTTTCTTT
few,TRBJ2-2,TRBD2,15,TRBV6-4,CASSPASGGSGELFF,TGTGCCAGCAGTCCAGCTAGCGGGGGTTCCGGGGAGCTGTTTTTT
NA,TRBJ1-1,NA,15,TRBV11-1,CASSLSGTGNTEAFF,TGTGCCAGCAGCTTATCCGGGACTGGGAACACTGAAGCTTTCTTT
NA,TRBJ1-2,TRBD1,17,TRBV7-2,CASSLARGTGRGYGYTF,TGTGCCAGCAGCTTAGCTAGGGGGACAGGGAGAGGGTATGGCTACACCTTC
NA,TRBJ2-3,NA,17,TRBV5-1,CASSLEDTPWGTDTQYF,TGCGCCAGCAGCTTGGAGGACACACCTTGGGGCACAGATACGCAGTATTTT
NA,TRBJ2-7,TRBD2,17,TRBV4-2,CASSQEGWSGGTWEQYF,TGTGCCAGCAGCCAAGAAGGATGGAGCGGGGGGACGTGGGAGCAGTACTTC
NA,TRBJ1-6,NA,15,TRBV5-1,CASSSQGEVSSPLHF,TGCGCCAGCAGCTCGCAAGGGGAGGTTAGTTCACCCCTCCACTTT
NA,TRBJ2-5,TRBD2,11,TRBV7-2,CASRLQRGVYF,TGTGCCAGCAGGCTCCAGCGGGGGGTCTACTTC
NA,TRBJ1-6,NA,16,TRBV28,CASSFVAGPGVSPLHF,TGTGCCAGCAGTTTCGTGGCAGGGCCTGGGGTTTCACCCCTCCACTTT
NA,TRBJ1-1,NA,16,TRBV5-1,CASSLAEGRPNTEAFF,TGCGCCAGCAGCTTGGCCGAGGGGAGGCCGAACACTGAAGCTTTCTTT
few,TRBJ2-7,NA,12,TRBV7-2,CASSYRVYEQYF,TGTGCCAGCAGCTACCGGGTCTACGAGCAGTACTTC
NA,TRBJ1-1,NA,14,TRBV6-5,CASSYTTRNTEAFF,TGTGCCAGCAGTTACACAACAAGGAACACTGAAGCTTTCTTT
NA,TRBJ1-1,NA,14,TRBV7-6,CASSLGGRRTEAFF,TGTGCCAGCAGCTTGGGGGGGCGACGGACTGAAGCTTTCTTT
once,TRBJ1-1,NA,16,TRBV6-5,CASSYSLEDGNTEAFF,TGTGCCAGCAGTTACTCTCTTGAGGATGGGAACACTGAAGCTTTCTTT
once,TRBJ1-2,NA,14,TRBV28,CASRRSGGDYGYTF,TGTGCCAGCAGGCGCTCGGGGGGAGACTATGGCTACACCTTC
NA,TRBJ2-7,TRBD1,16,TRBV7-8,CASSKSGQGGTYEQYF,TGTGCCAGCAGCAAATCCGGACAGGGGGGAACCTACGAGCAGTACTTC
NA,TRBJ1-5,NA,14,TRBV28,CASRRQFSNQPQHF,TGTGCCAGCAGGCGACAGTTCAGCAATCAGCCCCAGCATTTT
NA,TRBJ2-7,TRBD2,14,TRBV5-6,CASKISGVLYEQYF,TGTGCCAGCAAAATTAGCGGGGTCCTGTACGAGCAGTACTTC
NA,TRBJ1-6,TRBD1,15,TRBV6-5,CASSYSDRAGSPLHF,TGTGCCAGCAGTTACTCGGACAGGGCTGGTTCACCCCTCCACTTT
NA,TRBJ2-2,NA,16,TRBV28,CASSHIQGPNTGELFF,TGTGCCAGCAGCCACATCCAGGGCCCGAACACCGGGGAGCTGTTTTTT
NA,TRBJ1-1,NA,12,TRBV6-6,CASSYRTLEAFF,TGTGCCAGCAGTTACCGGACACTTGAAGCTTTCTTT
once,TRBJ1-5,TRBD1,16,TRBV13,CASSLVGTGINQPQHF,TGTGCCAGCAGCTTAGTAGGGACAGGAATCAATCAGCCCCAGCATTTT
NA,TRBJ1-1,NA,12,TRBV7-2,CASSTRGAEAFF,TGTGCCAGCAGTACTCGAGGTGCTGAAGCTTTCTTT
once,TRBJ1-3,TRBD1,16,TRBV9,CASSRPGQGSGNTIYF,TGTGCCAGCAGTCGCCCGGGACAGGGATCTGGAAACACCATATATTTT
NA,TRBJ1-5,NA,14,TRBV28,CASRKTGGNQPQHF,TGTGCCAGCAGAAAGACAGGAGGCAATCAGCCCCAGCATTTT
NA,TRBJ2-1,NA,16,TRBV7-2,CASSLRRQGRNNEQFF,TGTGCCAGCAGCTTAAGGCGCCAGGGTCGAAACAATGAGCAGTTCTTC
NA,TRBJ2-7,TRBD2,14,TRBV15,CATSRVGGAHEQYF,TGTGCCACCAGCAGGGTCGGGGGGGCCCACGAGCAGTACTTC
NA,TRBJ1-1,NA,15,TRBV5-1,CASSLETGRGTEAFF,TGCGCCAGCAGCTTGGAGACTGGGAGAGGCACTGAAGCTTTCTTT
NA,TRBJ2-7,TRBD1,15,TRBV7-9,CASSSSDRGNYEQYF,TGTGCCAGCAGCTCCTCAGACAGGGGAAACTACGAGCAGTACTTC
NA,TRBJ2-2,TRBD1,16,TRBV19,CASSIGRRGIQGGAFF,TGTGCCAGTAGTATAGGGCGGCGAGGAATACAGGGGGGTGCGTTTTTT
NA,TRBJ1-1,NA,16,TRBV5-6,CASSPDWGAGGTEAFF,TGTGCCAGCAGCCCGGATTGGGGTGCGGGTGGGACTGAAGCTTTCTTT
NA,TRBJ2-2,TRBD1,16,TRBV19,CASSRLGTGNTGELFF,TGTGCCAGTAGTCGCCTGGGGACAGGGAACACCGGGGAGCTGTTTTTT
NA,TRBJ2-7,NA,15,TRBV6-5,CANPTRRLMTYEQYF,TGTGCCAACCCAACGCGGAGACTTATGACCTACGAGCAGTACTTC
NA,TRBJ2-3,TRBD1,16,TRBV28,CASSSYRDRGTDTQYF,TGTGCCAGCAGCTCTTACCGGGACAGGGGCACAGATACGCAGTATTTT
NA,TRBJ1-4,TRBD1,17,TRBV2,CASSKWAPQGGAEKLFF,TGTGCCAGCAGCAAGTGGGCCCCTCAGGGGGGTGCTGAAAAACTGTTTTTT
NA,TRBJ2-5,TRBD2,16,TRBV5-4,CASSSFMGGGPETQYF,TGTGCCAGCAGCTCCTTTATGGGCGGGGGGCCCGAGACCCAGTACTTC
NA,TRBJ1-4,TRBD1,15,TRBV9,CASSTSTGLNEKLFF,TGTGCCAGCAGCACTTCGACAGGGCTGAATGAAAAACTGTTTTTT
NA,TRBJ1-5,NA,15,TRBV27,CASSLINPGNQPQHF,TGTGCCAGCAGTTTAATTAACCCAGGCAATCAGCCCCAGCATTTT
NA,TRBJ2-7,TRBD1,16,TRBV2,CASSESRDRVVYEQYF,TGTGCCAGCAGTGAATCGCGGGACAGGGTTGTATACGAGCAGTACTTC
NA,TRBJ2-7,NA,16,TRBV5-1,CASSSNTGTYIYEQYF,TGCGCCAGCAGCTCCAATACCGGGACATACATCTACGAGCAGTACTTC
NA,TRBJ1-1,NA,13,TRBV6-6,CASILGGNTEAFF,TGTGCCAGCATCCTGGGGGGGAACACTGAAGCTTTCTTT
NA,TRBJ1-2,TRBD1,16,TRBV4-3,CASSQAGQGYNYGYTF,TGCGCCAGCAGCCAAGCGGGACAGGGGTATAACTATGGCTACACCTTC
NA,TRBJ2-1,NA,15,TRBV7-2,CASSPAGTMNNEQFF,TGTGCCAGCAGCCCCGCCGGGACAATGAACAATGAGCAGTTCTTC
NA,TRBJ2-6,TRBD1,15,TRBV9,CASSPGGYGANVLTF,TGTGCCAGCAGCCCAGGGGGATATGGGGCCAACGTCCTGACTTTC
NA,TRBJ2-5,TRBD1,15,TRBV5-1,CASSLGWGQGVTQYF,TGCGCCAGCAGCTTGGGGTGGGGACAGGGAGTGACCCAGTACTTC
NA,TRBJ2-2,TRBD2,18,TRBV7-9,CASSPRLAGGINTGELFF,TGTGCCAGCAGCCCGCGACTAGCGGGGGGGATCAACACCGGGGAGCTGTTTTTT
NA,TRBJ1-2,NA,17,TRBV28,CASSLRLSGASSYGYTF,TGTGCCAGCAGTTTACGCCTGTCCGGAGCGAGTTCCTATGGCTACACCTTC
NA,TRBJ1-2,NA,13,TRBV27,CASSFRGSYGYTF,TGTGCCAGCAGTTTCAGGGGTTCCTATGGCTACACCTTC
NA,TRBJ1-6,TRBD1,15,TRBV5-1,CASSGTGVLDSPLHF,TGCGCCAGCAGCGGAACAGGGGTCCTAGATTCACCCCTCCACTTT
NA,TRBJ2-5,TRBD2,15,TRBV30,CAWSGRRGGGETQYF,TGTGCCTGGAGCGGGAGGCGGGGCGGGGGAGAGACCCAGTACTTC
NA,TRBJ1-2,TRBD1,16,TRBV11-2,CASSSHKGQRGHGYTF,TGTGCCAGCAGCTCCCACAAGGGACAGCGCGGCCATGGCTACACCTTC
NA,TRBJ2-2,NA,15,TRBV19,CASRMGGGRVGELFF,TGTGCCAGTAGAATGGGGGGGGGCCGGGTCGGGGAGCTGTTTTTT
NA,TRBJ1-4,TRBD1,17,TRBV5-1,CASSYGTGGSTNEKLFF,TGCGCCAGCAGCTACGGGACAGGGGGCTCGACTAATGAAAAACTGTTTTTT
NA,TRBJ1-6,NA,16,TRBV6-5,CASSYSGVSYNSPLHF,TGTGCCAGCAGTTACTCAGGGGTATCCTATAATTCACCCCTCCACTTT
NA,TRBJ2-4,NA,14,TRBV28,CASSFRVMGNIQYF,TGTGCCAGCAGTTTCAGGGTGATGGGAAACATTCAGTACTTC